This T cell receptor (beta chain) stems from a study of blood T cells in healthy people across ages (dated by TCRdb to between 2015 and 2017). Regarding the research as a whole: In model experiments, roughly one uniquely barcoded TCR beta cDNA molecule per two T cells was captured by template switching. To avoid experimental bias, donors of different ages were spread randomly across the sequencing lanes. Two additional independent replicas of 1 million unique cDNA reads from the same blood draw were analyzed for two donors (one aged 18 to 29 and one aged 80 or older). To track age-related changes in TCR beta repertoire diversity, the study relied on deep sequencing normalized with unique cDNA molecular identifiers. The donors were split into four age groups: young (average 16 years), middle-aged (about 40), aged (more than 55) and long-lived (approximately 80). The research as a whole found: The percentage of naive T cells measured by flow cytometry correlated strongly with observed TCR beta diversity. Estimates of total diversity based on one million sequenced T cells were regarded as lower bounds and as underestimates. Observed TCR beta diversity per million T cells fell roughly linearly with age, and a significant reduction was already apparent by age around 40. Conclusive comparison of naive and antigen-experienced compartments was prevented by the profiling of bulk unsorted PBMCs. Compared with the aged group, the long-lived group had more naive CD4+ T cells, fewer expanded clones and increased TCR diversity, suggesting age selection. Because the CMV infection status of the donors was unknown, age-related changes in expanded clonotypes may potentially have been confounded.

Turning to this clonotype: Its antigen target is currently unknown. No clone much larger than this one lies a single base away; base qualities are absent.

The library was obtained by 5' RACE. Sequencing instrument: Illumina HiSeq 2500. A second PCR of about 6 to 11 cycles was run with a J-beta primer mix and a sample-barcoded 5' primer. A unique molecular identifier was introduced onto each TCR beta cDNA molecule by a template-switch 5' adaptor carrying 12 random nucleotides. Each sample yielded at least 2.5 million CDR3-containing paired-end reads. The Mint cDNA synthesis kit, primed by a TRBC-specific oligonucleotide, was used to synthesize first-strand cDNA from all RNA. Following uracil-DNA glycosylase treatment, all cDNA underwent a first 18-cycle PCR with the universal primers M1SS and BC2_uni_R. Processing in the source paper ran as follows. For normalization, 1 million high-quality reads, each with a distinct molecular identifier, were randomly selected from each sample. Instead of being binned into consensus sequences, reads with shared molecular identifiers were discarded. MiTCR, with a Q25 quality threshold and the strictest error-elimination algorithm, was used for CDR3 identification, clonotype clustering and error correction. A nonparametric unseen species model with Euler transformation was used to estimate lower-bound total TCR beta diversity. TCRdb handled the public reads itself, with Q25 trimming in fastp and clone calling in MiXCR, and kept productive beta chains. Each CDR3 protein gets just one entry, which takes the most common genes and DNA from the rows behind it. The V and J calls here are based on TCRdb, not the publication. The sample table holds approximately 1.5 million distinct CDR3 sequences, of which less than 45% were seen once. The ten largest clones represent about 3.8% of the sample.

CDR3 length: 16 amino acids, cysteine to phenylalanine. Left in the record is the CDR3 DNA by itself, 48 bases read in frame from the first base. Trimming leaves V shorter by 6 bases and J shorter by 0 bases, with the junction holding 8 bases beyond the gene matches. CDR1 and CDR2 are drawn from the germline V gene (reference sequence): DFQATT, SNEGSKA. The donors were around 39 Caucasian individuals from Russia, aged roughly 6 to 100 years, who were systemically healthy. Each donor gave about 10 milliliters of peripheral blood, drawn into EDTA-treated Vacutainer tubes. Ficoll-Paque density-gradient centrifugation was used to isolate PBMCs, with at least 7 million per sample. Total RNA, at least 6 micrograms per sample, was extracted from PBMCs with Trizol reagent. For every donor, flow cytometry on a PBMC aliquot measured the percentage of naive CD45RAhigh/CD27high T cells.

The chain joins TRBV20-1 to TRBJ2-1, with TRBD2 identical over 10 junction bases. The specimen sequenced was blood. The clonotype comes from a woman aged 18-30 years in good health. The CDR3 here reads CSAPGTSVSSYNEQFF. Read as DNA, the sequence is TGCAGTGCCCCCGGGACTAGCGTTAGCTCCTACAATGAGCAGTTCTTC.